The next 9 T cell receptor beta chains were all read from a single sample in a study of technical replicates of blood from a few donors. The method was immunoSEQ multiplex PCR; TCRdb's version includes in-frame clones alone and lacks a portion of them. The table shows under 90,000 clones, with about 98% occurring only once. The sequencing input was T cells isolated from PBMCs. The receptors here all came from a human donor in good health.

The CDR3 sequence: CSVGGTYYGYTF. The CDR3 bases are TGCAGCGTCGGCGGGACCTACTATGGCTACACCTTC. The V gene is TRBV29-1, the J gene TRBJ1-2; D may be TRBD1 (5 bases). V lost 6 bases to trimming and J lost 3 bases, with 11 bases between them. The CDR3 is made up of 12 amino acids. The germline gives CDR1 SQVTM, CDR2 ANQGSEA.

This chain uses TRBV7-8 with TRBJ2-3; 7 bases line up with TRBD1. This CDR3 is built from 13 residues. The V segment lost 6 bases and the J segment 4 bases; nucleotides outside the gene matches: 4. Per the germline V gene, CDR1 is SGHVS and CDR2 is FQNEAQ. The CDR3 reads CASRAQGADTQYF. The DNA of the CDR3 is TGTGCCAGCAGGGCCCAGGGGGCAGATACGCAGTATTTT. The full variable domain, its missing parts supplied by reference TRBV7-8 and TRBJ2-3, is GAGVSQSPRYKVAKRGQDVALRCDPISGHVSLFWYQQALGQGPEFLTYFQNEAQLDKSGLPSDRFFAERPEGSVSTLKIQRTQQEDSAVYLCASRAQGADTQYFGPGTRLTVL.

The rearrangement links TRBV6-1 to TRBJ1-2; weak D call: TRBD1 (6 bases). Trimming removed 4 bases at V and 0 bases at J, with 15 bases between. CDR3 length equals 16 residues. CDR1 and CDR2 from the germline V gene are MNHNS and SASEGT. Here the CDR3 DNA reads TGTGCCAGCAGTGGGTATGACAGGTTAGCTAACTATGGCTACACCTTC. It encodes CASSGYDRLANYGYTF.

The CDR3 sequence is CASSQVYLAGGLNEQFF. The CDR3 DNA reads as TGTGCCAGCAGCCAAGTTTATTTAGCGGGAGGACTAAATGAGCAGTTCTTC. V is TRBV4-2 and J is TRBJ2-1, with 10 bases that match TRBD2. The ends lost 1 base at V and 7 bases at J; junction bases unmatched: 10. CDR1 and CDR2 (germline): LGHNA, YNFKEQ. This CDR3 has 17 amino acids.

The rearrangement links TRBV7-9 to TRBJ2-7; possible D gene TRBD2, 6 bases. V lost 3 bases to trimming and J lost 1 base, with 16 bases between them. This CDR3 spans 16 amino acids. CDR1 and CDR2 from the germline V gene are SEHNR and FQNEAQ (reference sequence). The CDR3 region has the DNA TGTGCCAGCAGCTTCGTAGAGGGACTGCCATCCTACGAGCAGTACTTC. Its translation is CASSFVEGLPSYEQYF.

This clone was seen only once. The V and J genes are TRBV6-1 and TRBJ2-5, with D possibly being TRBD2 (6 bases). The CDR3 covers 14 residues. Germline-derived CDR1 and CDR2 are MNHNS and SASEGT. Trimming took off 3 bases at V and 5 bases at J, with 13 bases between the two ends. CDR3: CASSEGLGGETQYF. CDR3 bases: TGTGCCAGCAGTGAGGGTCTCGGAGGGGAGACCCAGTACTTC.

The rearrangement links TRBV11-1 to TRBJ2-7, with 10 positions matching TRBD1. The CDR3 loop spans 18 amino acids. The J segment lost 2 bases and the V segment lost 5 bases, leaving 15 bases of the junction unmatched. The germline CDR1 and CDR2 sequences are SGHAT and FQDESV (reference sequence). DNA of the CDR3: TGTGCCAGCAGCCTCCGGGACAGGGGCGATTTTTTAGCCTACGAGCAGTACTTC. Its translation: CASSLRDRGDFLAYEQYF.

The chain links TRBV27 to TRBJ2-1, with 9 bases fitting TRBD1. Per the germline V gene, CDR1 is MNHEY and CDR2 is SMNVEV (reference sequence). Trimming cost V 6 bases and J 2 bases; bases outside gene matches: 5. The CDR3 contains 15 residues. This CDR3 reads CASSPGTGPYNEQFF. The CDR3 DNA reads as TGTGCCAGCAGCCCAGGGACAGGGCCCTACAATGAGCAGTTCTTC.

J is TRBJ2-7 and V is TRBV28; TRBD1 might be the D (6 bases). Germline CDR1 is MDHEN and CDR2 is SYDVKM. V gave up 2 bases and J gave up 2 bases, with 16 bases separating them. This CDR3 has 16 amino acids. The CDR3 region is CASSLQLTGPPYEQYF. CDR3 nucleotides: TGTGCCAGCAGTTTACAATTGACAGGACCCCCCTACGAGCAGTACTTC.